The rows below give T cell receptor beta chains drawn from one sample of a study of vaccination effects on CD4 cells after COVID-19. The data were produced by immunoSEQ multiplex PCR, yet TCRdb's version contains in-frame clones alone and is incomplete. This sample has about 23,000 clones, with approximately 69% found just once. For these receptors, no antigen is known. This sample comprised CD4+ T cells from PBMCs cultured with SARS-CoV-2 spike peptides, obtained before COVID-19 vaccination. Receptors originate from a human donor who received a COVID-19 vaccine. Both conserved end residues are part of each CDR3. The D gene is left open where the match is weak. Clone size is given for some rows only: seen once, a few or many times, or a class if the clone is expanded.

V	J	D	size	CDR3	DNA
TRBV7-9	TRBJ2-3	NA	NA	CASSLSSENTQYF	TGTGCCAGCAGCTTAAGTTCCGAGAATACGCAGTATTTT
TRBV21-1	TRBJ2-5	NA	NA	CASSKGVKGETQYF	TGTGCCAGCAGCAAAGGGGTTAAGGGGGAGACCCAGTACTTC
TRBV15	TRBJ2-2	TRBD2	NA	CATGSSGNTGELFF	TGTGCCACCGGTTCTAGCGGTAACACCGGGGAGCTGTTTTTT
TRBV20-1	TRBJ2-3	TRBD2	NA	CSASVLRASGDTDTQYF	TGCAGTGCTAGTGTATTACGGGCTAGCGGGGACACAGATACGCAGTATTTT
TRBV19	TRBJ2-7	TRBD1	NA	CASSISRDRATYEQYF	TGTGCCAGTAGTATCTCCCGGGACAGGGCCACCTACGAGCAGTACTTC
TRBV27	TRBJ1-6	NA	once	CASTQTANYNSPLHF	TGTGCCAGCACTCAGACTGCCAACTATAATTCACCCCTCCACTTT
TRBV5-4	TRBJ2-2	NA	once	CASTQIYQGGGELFF	TGTGCCAGCACTCAAATTTATCAGGGTGGCGGGGAGCTGTTTTTT
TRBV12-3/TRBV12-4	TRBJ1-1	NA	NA	CASSSQGYGEAFF	TGTGCCAGCAGTTCGCAGGGTTATGGTGAAGCTTTCTTT
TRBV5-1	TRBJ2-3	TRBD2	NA	CASKAGGETDTQYF	TGCGCCAGCAAAGCGGGGGGGGAAACAGATACGCAGTATTTT
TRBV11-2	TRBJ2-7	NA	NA	CASGFETGLAYEQYF	TGTGCCAGCGGCTTTGAGACGGGATTAGCCTACGAGCAGTACTTC
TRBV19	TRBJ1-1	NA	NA	CASRLGRQGSMNTEAFF	TGTGCCAGTAGGCTAGGTCGGCAGGGGAGCATGAACACTGAAGCTTTCTTT
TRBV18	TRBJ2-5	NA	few	CASSRRKNQETQYF	TGTGCCAGCTCACGACGGAAGAACCAAGAGACCCAGTACTTC
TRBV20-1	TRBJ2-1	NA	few	CSASETSGHNEQFF	TGCAGTGCTAGTGAGACGAGCGGACACAATGAGCAGTTCTTC
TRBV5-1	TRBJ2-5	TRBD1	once	CASSLVGQVIQETQYF	TGCGCCAGCAGCTTGGTAGGACAGGTTATACAAGAGACCCAGTACTTC
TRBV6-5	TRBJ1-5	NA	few	CASSADGSNQPQHF	TGTGCCAGCAGCGCGGACGGAAGCAATCAGCCCCAGCATTTT
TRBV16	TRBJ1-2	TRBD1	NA	CASSPYLGQENYGYTF	TGTGCCAGCAGCCCCTACCTTGGACAGGAGAACTATGGCTACACCTTC
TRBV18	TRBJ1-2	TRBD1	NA	CASSQGTGTSYGYTF	TGTGCCAGCTCACAAGGGACAGGTACTTCGTATGGCTACACCTTC
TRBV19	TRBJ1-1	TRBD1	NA	CASSIQGAPTEAFF	TGTGCCAGTAGTATACAGGGGGCGCCCACTGAAGCTTTCTTT
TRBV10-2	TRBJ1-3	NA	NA	CASSDGSAGNTIYF	TGCGCCAGCAGTGATGGGTCGGCGGGGAACACCATATATTTT
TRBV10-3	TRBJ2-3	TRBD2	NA	CAISGQLATGSPQYF	TGTGCCATCAGTGGGCAACTAGCGACGGGGAGTCCGCAGTATTTT
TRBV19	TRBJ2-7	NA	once	CASKGSSSYEQYF	TGTGCCAGTAAGGGGTCTAGTTCCTACGAGCAGTACTTC
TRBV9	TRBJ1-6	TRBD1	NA	CASSVGSGTENSPLHF	TGTGCCAGCAGCGTAGGGTCCGGGACAGAGAATTCACCCCTCCACTTT
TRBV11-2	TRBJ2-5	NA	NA	CASSPKGGNIETQYF	TGTGCCAGCAGCCCCAAGGGGGGCAATATAGAGACCCAGTACTTC
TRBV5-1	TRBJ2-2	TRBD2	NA	CASSQTHQLAGTTGELFF	TGCGCCAGCAGCCAGACACACCAACTAGCGGGGACCACCGGGGAGCTGTTTTTT
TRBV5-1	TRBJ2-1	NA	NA	CASSLAWHLGSYNEQFF	TGCGCCAGCAGCTTGGCCTGGCACCTAGGCTCCTACAATGAGCAGTTCTTC
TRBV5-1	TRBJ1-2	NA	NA	CASSLDVNYGYTF	TGCGCCAGCAGCTTGGATGTTAACTATGGCTACACCTTC
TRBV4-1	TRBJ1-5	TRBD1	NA	CASSRNTGAPQPQHF	TGCGCCAGCAGCCGGAACACAGGGGCCCCTCAGCCCCAGCATTTT
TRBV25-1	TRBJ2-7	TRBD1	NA	CASRETGMAYEQYF	TGTGCCAGCAGAGAGACAGGGATGGCCTACGAGCAGTACTTC
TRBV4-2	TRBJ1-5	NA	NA	CASSQDMGEQPQHF	TGTGCCAGCAGCCAAGATATGGGGGAGCAGCCCCAGCATTTT
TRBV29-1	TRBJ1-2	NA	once	CSTNIRGNYGYTF	TGCAGCACTAACATCCGGGGAAACTATGGCTACACCTTC
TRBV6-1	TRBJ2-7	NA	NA	CASSEGGAYEQYF	TGTGCCAGCAGTGAAGGGGGGGCCTACGAGCAGTACTTC
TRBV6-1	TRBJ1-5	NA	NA	CASSETLGNQPQHF	TGTGCCAGCAGTGAAACTTTGGGCAATCAGCCCCAGCATTTT
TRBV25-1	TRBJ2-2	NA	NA	CASSKGGLRELFF	TGTGCCAGCTCAAAAGGGGGTTTAAGGGAGCTGTTTTTT
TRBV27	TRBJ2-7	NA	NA	CASSLAGRSYEQYF	TGTGCCAGCAGTTTAGCAGGGAGGTCCTACGAGCAGTACTTC
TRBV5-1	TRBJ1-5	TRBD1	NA	CASSQGDSNQPQHF	TGCGCCAGCAGTCAGGGGGATAGCAATCAGCCCCAGCATTTT
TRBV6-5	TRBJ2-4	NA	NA	CASSPLGVIQYF	TGTGCCAGCAGTCCCCTAGGGGTCATTCAGTACTTC
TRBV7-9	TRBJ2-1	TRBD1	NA	CASSLLPTGDKYNEQFF	TGTGCCAGCAGCTTACTTCCCACAGGGGACAAGTACAATGAGCAGTTCTTC
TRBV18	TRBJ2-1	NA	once	CAARGGRSNEQFF	TGTGCCGCGAGGGGGGGTAGGAGCAATGAGCAGTTCTTC
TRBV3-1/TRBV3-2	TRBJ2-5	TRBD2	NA	CASSHGTLAGARETQYF	TGTGCCAGCAGCCACGGGACCCTAGCGGGGGCGCGGGAGACCCAGTACTTC
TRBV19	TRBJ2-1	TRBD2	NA	CASRSTSGTSHNEQFF	TGTGCCAGTAGATCAACCTCCGGGACTAGCCACAATGAGCAGTTCTTC
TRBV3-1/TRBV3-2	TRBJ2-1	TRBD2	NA	CASSQDIGSGRGQFF	TGTGCCAGCAGCCAAGATATTGGGAGCGGGAGGGGGCAGTTCTTC
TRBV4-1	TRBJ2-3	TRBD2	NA	CASSQSRLADTDTQYF	TGCGCCAGCAGCCAATCCCGACTAGCGGACACAGATACGCAGTATTTT
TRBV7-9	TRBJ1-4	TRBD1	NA	CASSLGQGFDEKLFF	TGTGCCAGCAGCTTAGGACAGGGTTTTGATGAAAAACTGTTTTTT
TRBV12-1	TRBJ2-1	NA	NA	CASRFVPGPNNYNEQFF	TGTGCCAGCAGATTCGTCCCGGGACCAAATAACTACAATGAGCAGTTCTTC
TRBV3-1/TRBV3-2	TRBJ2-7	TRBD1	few	CASSQKKPGTGYYEQYF	TGTGCCAGCAGCCAAAAAAAACCCGGGACAGGGTACTACGAGCAGTACTTC
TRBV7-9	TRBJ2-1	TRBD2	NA	CASSLDGTSGGGKNEQFF	TGTGCCAGCAGCTTAGATGGGACTAGCGGGGGGGGTAAAAATGAGCAGTTCTTC
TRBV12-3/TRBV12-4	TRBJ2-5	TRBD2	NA	CASKGWRGETQYF	TGTGCCAGCAAAGGATGGCGGGGGGAGACCCAGTACTTC
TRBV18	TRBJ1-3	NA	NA	CASSRGTSGNTIYF	TGTGCCAGCTCACGAGGGACCTCTGGAAACACCATATATTTT
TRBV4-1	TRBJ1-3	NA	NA	CASSQRDTGNTIYF	TGCGCCAGCAGCCAAAGGGACACTGGAAACACCATATATTTT
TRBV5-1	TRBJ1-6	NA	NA	CASSLDLGPNSPLHF	TGCGCCAGCAGCTTGGATTTGGGGCCCAATTCACCCCTCCACTTT
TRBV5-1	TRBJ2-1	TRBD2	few	CASEPSGVSNEQFF	TGCGCCAGCGAACCCAGCGGGGTGAGCAATGAGCAGTTCTTC
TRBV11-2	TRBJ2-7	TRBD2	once	CASSLGNSGSYDEQYF	TGTGCCAGCAGCTTAGGGAATAGCGGGAGCTACGACGAGCAGTACTTC
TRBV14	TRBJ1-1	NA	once	CASSQERLVGVRHTEAFF	TGTGCCAGCAGCCAAGAACGATTGGTCGGTGTGAGGCACACTGAAGCTTTCTTT
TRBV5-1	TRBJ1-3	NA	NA	CASSLAPLGTGNTIYF	TGCGCCAGCAGCTTGGCCCCTCTAGGGACTGGAAACACCATATATTTT
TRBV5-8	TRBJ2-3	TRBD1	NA	CASSPGGWSTDTQYF	TGTGCCAGCAGCCCAGGGGGCTGGAGCACAGATACGCAGTATTTT
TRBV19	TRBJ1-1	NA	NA	CASSIKGGLDTEAFF	TGTGCCAGTAGTATAAAAGGGGGGCTGGACACTGAAGCTTTCTTT
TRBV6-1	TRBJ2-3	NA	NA	CASSEAGKSTDTQYF	TGTGCCAGCAGTGAAGCAGGGAAATCCACAGATACGCAGTATTTT